Each of the 7 T cell receptor beta chains below was sequenced from the same sample in a study of beta chain features in type 1 diabetes. Study-wide results and caveats: TCRB CDR3s from Type 1 diabetes patients were moderately but significantly shorter in all four CD4+ subsets.

Of the isolated RNA, all was reverse transcribed, and so the sequenced material was expressed TCRB transcripts. Clones were sequenced by immunoSEQ multiplex PCR, and TCRdb holds only the in-frame ones, with some missing. The data contain roughly 290,000 clones, 15% of them singletons. What these receptors recognize is not known. The material sequenced was naive CD4+ T cells from blood. Receptors originate from a man aged 18 to 29 with type 1 diabetes.

This clone has just a few counts. The chain links TRBV6-5 to TRBJ2-3, with 7 bases aligning to TRBD2. The CDR3 totals 16 residues. Germline lookup yields CDR1 MNHEY and CDR2 SVGAGI. J gave up 3 bases and V 2 bases, and 8 bases lay outside the gene matches. CDR3 amino acids: CASSYRGRALTDTQYF. CDR3 sequence (DNA): TGTGCCAGCAGTTACCGAGGGAGGGCCCTGACAGATACGCAGTATTTT.

The J gene is TRBJ2-2, the V gene TRBV30, with D perhaps matching TRBD2 (6 bases). Looked up from germline, CDR1 is GTSNPN and CDR2 is SVGIG (reference sequence). CDR3 length equals 15 residues. Trimming cost V 0 bases and J 0 bases, with 8 bases left between them. As DNA, the CDR3 is TGTGCCTGGAGTGTAGGAGGGACGAACACCGGGGAGCTGTTTTTT. Translated, it gives CAWSVGGTNTGELFF.

This chain uses TRBV18 with TRBJ1-2; 7 bases map to TRBD1. CDR1 is KGHSH and CDR2 is LQKENI in the germline V gene. Trimming cost V 2 bases and J 0 bases; bases outside gene matches: 9. The CDR3 sequence is 17 residues long. The CDR3 loop reads CASSPVGTDRPNYGYTF. The CDR3 bases are TGTGCCAGCTCACCAGTCGGGACAGATAGACCTAACTATGGCTACACCTTC.

This clone was seen a few times. V gene TRBV2 combines with J gene TRBJ1-2; D not resolved. Trimming removed 7 bases from V and 4 bases from J, with 13 bases in between. The CDR3 has 13 amino acids. Germline values: CDR1 SNHLY, CDR2 FYNNEI. In nucleotides, the CDR3 is TGTGCCAGCATACCCCGACGGGTCTATGGCTACACCTTC. Translation: CASIPRRVYGYTF.

In its sample, this clone was seen a few times. This chain links TRBV28 with TRBJ2-1; 8 nucleotides match TRBD2. Losses at the gene ends were 8 bases for V and 8 bases for J; bases not matched to a gene: 11. The CDR3 totals 14 residues. In germline, CDR1 is MDHEN, CDR2 SYDVKM. The CDR3 DNA reads as TGTGCCAGCCTGCGGGGGGCGGGTTTGGATGAGCAGTTCTTC. Translation gives CASLRGAGLDEQFF. The full variable domain, in which reference TRBV28 and TRBJ2-1 provide the parts outside the CDR3, is DVKVTQSSRYLVKRTGEKVFLECVQDMDHENMFWYRQDPGLGLRLIYFSYDVKMKEKGDIPEGYSVSREKKERFSLILESASTNQTSMYLCASLRGAGLDEQFFGPGTRLTVL.

Concerning this clone: The sample holds other DNA sequences that translate to the same CDR3. This chain connects TRBV30 to TRBJ2-7; perhaps TRBD1 as D (6 bases). From germline, CDR1 is GTSNPN and CDR2 SVGIG (reference sequence). The CDR3 contains 14 residues. V was pared by 0 bases and J by 0 bases, with 9 bases between. The CDR3 loop is CAWSVVGGSYEQYF. The CDR3 coding sequence is TGTGCCTGGAGTGTGGTAGGGGGCTCCTACGAGCAGTACTTC.

This clone was observed a handful of times. The V call is TRBV6-5, the J call TRBJ2-3; D not resolved. Germline values: CDR1 MNHEY, CDR2 SVGAGI. The CDR3 spans 13 residues. V gave up 5 bases and J gave up 0 bases, with 6 bases separating them. The CDR3 coding sequence is TGTGCCAGCAGTCTAGTGAGCACAGATACGCAGTATTTT. It is translated as CASSLVSTDTQYF.